This T cell receptor beta chain was captured in a study of OX40 agonist ivuxolimab in advanced cancers. Study-wide context: Those enrolled were approximately 78% male, with a mean age of around 57 years and ages from 23 to 79.

Trimming left V 6 bases short and J 6 bases short, with 18 bases between. Germline CDR1 is MDHEN and CDR2 is SYDVKM. The CDR3 is 14 amino acids. Only in-frame clones appear in the TCRdb table, and some are missing; sequencing was by immunoSEQ multiplex PCR. Among about 33,000 clones listed, about 81% were seen once. Study-wide results and caveats: In general, CD8+ T cells held more expanded clones than CD4+ did, on average.

This clone was picked up one time. What it binds is not known. Specimen: CD4+ or CD8+ T cells sorted from blood, collected in a trial of the OX40 agonist ivuxolimab. The receptor was derived from an adult with an advanced solid tumor such as melanoma, head and neck, liver or kidney cancer. The chain is built from TRBV28 and TRBJ2-7; D possibly corresponds to TRBD1 (5 bases). The CDR3 DNA sequence: TGTGCCAGCAGCCCCCCCCCGACAGTCCGCGAGCAGTACTTC. This codes for CASSPPPTVREQYF.